This T cell receptor beta chain emerged from a study of blood T cell repertoires in COVID-19. For the study at large: Specimens from acute and convalescent COVID-19 originated in the United States, Italy and Spain. From T cells, B-cell-depleted T cells, or PBMCs came the material, which was cDNA or gDNA.

Libraries were prepared by immunoSEQ multiplex PCR; TCRdb keeps only in-frame clonotypes and omits some of them. The repertoire holds 270,000 or so clones, around 90% seen once, with over 4% in the top ten. The participants were between 18 and 89 years old and came from under 25 US areas. Germline V lookup: CDR1 LGHDT, CDR2 YNNKEL (reference sequence). J was trimmed by 0 bases and V by 0 bases; bases with no gene match: 8. The CDR3 runs to 18 residues. V and J are TRBV3-1 (or the pseudogene TRBV3-2) and TRBJ2-3, with 8 bases fitting TRBD2. This clonotype was sampled from a woman aged 30 to 39 with acute COVID-19. Material: PBMCs or T cells enriched from blood (not recorded which). This chain's CDR3 is CASSQDTPAGVSTDTQYF. The DNA of the CDR3 is TGTGCCAGCAGCCAAGACACACCAGCGGGAGTGAGCACAGATACGCAGTATTTT.